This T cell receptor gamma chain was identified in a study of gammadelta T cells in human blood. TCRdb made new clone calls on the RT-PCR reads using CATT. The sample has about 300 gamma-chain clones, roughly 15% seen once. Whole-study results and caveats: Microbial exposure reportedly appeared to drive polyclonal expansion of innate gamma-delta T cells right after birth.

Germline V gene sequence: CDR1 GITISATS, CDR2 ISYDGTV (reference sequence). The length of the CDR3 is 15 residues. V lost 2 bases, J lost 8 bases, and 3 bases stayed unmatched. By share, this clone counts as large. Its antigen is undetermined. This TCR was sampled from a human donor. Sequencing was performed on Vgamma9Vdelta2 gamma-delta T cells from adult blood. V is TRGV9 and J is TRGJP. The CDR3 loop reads CALWEAQLGKKIKVF. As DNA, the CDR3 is TGTGCCTTGTGGGAGGCCCAGTTGGGCAAAAAAATCAAGGTATTT.